The 11 T cell receptor beta chains presented below share a single source sample, sequenced in a study of blood T cell repertoires in COVID-19. Clones were read by immunoSEQ multiplex PCR, and TCRdb kept only the in-frame ones, dropping some. This sample carries 390,000 or so clones, 86% of them seen once, and the ten largest clones take approximately 1.5%. The specimen sequenced was peripheral blood. The receptors were sampled from a woman aged 30 to 39 with active or convalescent COVID-19.

V usage is TRBV5-1 and J usage is TRBJ1-2; D is perhaps TRBD1 (6 bases). CDR1 and CDR2 from the germline V gene are SGHRS and YFSETQ. V lost 1 base, J lost 6 bases, and 19 bases lay in between. The CDR3 length is 16 residues. CDR3 protein: CASSLPSVGAKDGYTF. CDR3 coding DNA: TGCGCCAGCAGCTTGCCCTCGGTGGGGGCCAAGGATGGCTACACCTTC. Variable domain in full (rest from reference TRBV5-1 and TRBJ1-2): KAGVTQTPRYLIKTRGQQVTLSCSPISGHRSVSWYQQTPGQGLQFLFEYFSETQRNKGNFPGRFSGRQFSNSRSEMNVSTLELGDSALYLCASSLPSVGAKDGYTFGSGTRLTVV.

J is TRBJ1-2 and V is TRBV7-8; possible D gene TRBD1, 6 bases. Germline assignment: CDR1 SGHVS and CDR2 FQNEAQ. The CDR3 sequence is 15 residues long. V shed 5 bases and J shed 5 bases, with 18 bases lying between them. The CDR3 DNA reads as TGTGCCAGCAGCCCCGCGGGGGGGCTTATTTATGGCTACACCTTC. Residues: CASSPAGGLIYGYTF. The whole variable domain, filled in from reference TRBV7-8 and TRBJ1-2, reads GAGVSQSPRYKVAKRGQDVALRCDPISGHVSLFWYQQALGQGPEFLTYFQNEAQLDKSGLPSDRFFAERPEGSVSTLKIQRTQQEDSAVYLCASSPAGGLIYGYTFGSGTRLTVV.

The chain joins TRBV4-1 to TRBJ2-3, with 11 bases matching TRBD1. Germline CDR1 reads MGHRA; CDR2 reads YSYEKL. V shed 3 bases, J shed 6 bases, and the junction held 2 bases outside the gene matches. The length of the CDR3 is 14 residues. CDR3 sequence (DNA): TGCGCCAGCAGCCAGGGACAGGGGGTGGATACGCAGTATTTT. It encodes CASSQGQGVDTQYF.

This rearrangement joins TRBV4-1 to TRBJ2-1, with 10 bases matching TRBD2. After removal of 1 base from V and 9 bases from J, the junction contained 9 bases not matched to a gene. Germline loops: CDR1 MGHRA, CDR2 YSYEKL. This CDR3 is built from 16 residues. CDR3 sequence reads: CASSQGASGGLFEQFF. The CDR3 DNA sequence: TGCGCCAGCAGCCAAGGGGCTAGCGGGGGACTGTTTGAGCAGTTCTTC.

The rearrangement links TRBV27 to TRBJ1-3; TRBD1 is a possible D gene (5 bases). Trimming left V 3 bases short and J 1 base short, with 7 bases between. CDR3 size: 14 residues. Germline values: CDR1 MNHEY, CDR2 SMNVEV (reference sequence). The CDR3, as DNA: TGTGCCAGCAGTTTGGGGGGGTCTGGAAACACCATATATTTT. Its protein is CASSLGGSGNTIYF.

The chain uses TRBV5-6 and TRBJ1-3, with D perhaps matching TRBD1 (5 bases). CDR1 SGHDT and CDR2 YYEEEE come from the germline V gene. Trimming pared 0 bases from V and 5 bases from J, leaving 12 bases between. The CDR3 is made up of 15 amino acids. The CDR3 DNA reads TGTGCCAGCAGCTTGGCCGAAGGGGTTAGAAACACCATATATTTT. Translation: CASSLAEGVRNTIYF.

The chain has TRBV25-1 and TRBJ2-7, with a tentative D call TRBD1 (6 bases). V dropped 4 bases and J dropped 0 bases, with 10 bases sitting between them. CDR1 is MGHDK and CDR2 is SYGVNS in the germline V gene. The CDR3 totals 14 residues. CDR3 region: CASSAWDTSYEQYF. The CDR3 DNA is TGTGCCAGCAGTGCTTGGGACACCTCCTACGAGCAGTACTTC.

The chain joins TRBV2 to TRBJ1-3; the D gene is possibly TRBD1 (5 bases). CDR3 length: 16 residues. Germline CDR1 reads SNHLY; CDR2 reads FYNNEI. V was shortened by 3 bases and J by 0 bases, with 12 bases between the two germline ends. Here the CDR3 DNA reads TGTGCCAGCAGTGAGGGCAGGGCGAACTCTGGAAACACCATATATTTT. This codes for CASSEGRANSGNTIYF.

V usage is TRBV24-1 and J usage is TRBJ2-7, with D maybe TRBD1 (6 bases). The CDR3 covers 13 residues. Germline-derived CDR1 and CDR2 are KGHDR and SFDVKD. Trimming shortened V by 2 bases and J by 6 bases, and 10 bases separated the two germline ends. The CDR3 spells CATSDSWGREQYF. The DNA of the CDR3 is TGTGCCACCAGTGATTCTTGGGGGCGCGAGCAGTACTTC.

The chain is built from TRBV2 and TRBJ2-1, with 7 bases fitting TRBD1. The germline V gene has CDR1 SNHLY and CDR2 FYNNEI. The CDR3 is made up of 11 amino acids. V trimming: 6 bases; J trimming: 15 bases; junction bases outside the gene matches: 8. The CDR3 nucleotides read TGTGCCAGCAGCGACAGGGATAGGAGGTTCTTC. Its protein product is CASSDRDRRFF.

This sequence joins TRBV5-3 and TRBJ2-2, with D tentatively TRBD2 (9 bases). TRBV5-3 is placed among ORFs of uncertain function. V was trimmed by 3 bases and J by 3 bases, leaving 27 bases between them. The CDR3 extends over 20 amino acids. The CDR3 DNA follows: TGTGCCAGAAGCTGGACAGGGTATTTGGCGGGAGGGCCGGACACCGGGGAGCTGTTTTTT. It codes for CARSWTGYLAGGPDTGELFF.